Detailed here is one TCR beta chain. The RNA, about 0.45 to 1 ug, was put through reverse transcription using random hexamers. Each CDR3 protein is one row after TCRdb ran MiXCR on the immunoSEQ multiplex PCR reads. Altogether some 400,000 distinct CDR3 sequences are present, approximately 85% being singletons, with the ten largest covering about 0.12%. The CDR3 sequence is 15 residues long. Trimming pared 0 bases from V and 5 bases from J, leaving 13 bases between. CDR1 SGHAT and CDR2 FQNNGV come from the germline V gene. These data belong to a study of CD8 T cells in Susac syndrome. Sequenced material: CD8+ T cells from PBMCs. The chain couples TRBV11-2 to TRBJ2-5, with a weak D call TRBD2 (5 bases). The clonotype originates from a human donor with multiple sclerosis. CDR3 bases: TGTGCCAGCAGCTTAGACCGCCGTCCGGGGGAGACCCAGTACTTC. Encoded protein: CASSLDRRPGETQYF.